At least ten counts were recorded for the clone carrying this T cell receptor (beta chain). Its antigen is not known. Indicated time point: patch test 2, 6 weeks after DPC sensitization. The treatment is: therapeutic diphenylcyclopropenone sensitization with weekly scalp DPC. This specimen comes from a study of human T cells and chemical hapten exposure. Study at large: Mainly, slight library volume differences in the pool made TCR yields vary.

In the source study's methods: Across samples, TCR counts had a median of roughly 98,000 and ranged from roughly 23,224 to 750,000. TCRdb ran MiXCR on the RACE reads and lists one entry per CDR3 protein. TCRdb, not the authors, supplied the V and J calls. Found here are more than 80,000 distinct CDR3 sequences, more than 9% of them singletons; the top ten hold 5%. General study findings and limits: TCRs exceeding 1 in 1000 frequency stayed unchanged with DPC sensitization. Having alopecia, donors may respond immunologically unlike healthy people.

Germline assignment: CDR1 MNHNY and CDR2 SVGAGI (reference sequence). V lost 7 bases and J 0 bases, leaving 12 bases between the germline ends. The CDR3 totals 14 residues. The clonotype comes from a woman aged 45-59 years with alopecia areata. Some clones in this sample may be carry-over from other donors' samples. This chain links TRBV6-6 with TRBJ1-2; D gene unclear. The source material was whole blood, sampled in connection with sensitization to the hapten diphenylcyclopropenone (DPC). The CDR3 here is CASTQSGANYGYTF. The CDR3 DNA reads as TGTGCCAGCACCCAGTCCGGGGCTAACTATGGCTACACCTTC.